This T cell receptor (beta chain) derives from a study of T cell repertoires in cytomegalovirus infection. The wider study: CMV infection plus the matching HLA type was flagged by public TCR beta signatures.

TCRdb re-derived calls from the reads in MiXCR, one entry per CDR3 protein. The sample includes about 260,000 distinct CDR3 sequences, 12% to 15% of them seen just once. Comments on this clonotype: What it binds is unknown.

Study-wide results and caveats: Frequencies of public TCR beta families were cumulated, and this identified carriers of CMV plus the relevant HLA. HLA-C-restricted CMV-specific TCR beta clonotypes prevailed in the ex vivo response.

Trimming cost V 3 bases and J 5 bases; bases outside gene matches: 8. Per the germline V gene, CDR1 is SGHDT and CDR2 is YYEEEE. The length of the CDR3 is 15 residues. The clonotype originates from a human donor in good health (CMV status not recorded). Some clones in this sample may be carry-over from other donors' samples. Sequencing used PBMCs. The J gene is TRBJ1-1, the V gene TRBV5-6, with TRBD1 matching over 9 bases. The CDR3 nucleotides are TGTGCCAGCAGCTGGAACAGGGGGCGAGGGACTGAAGCTTTCTTT. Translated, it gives CASSWNRGRGTEAFF.